The source of this T cell receptor beta chain is a study of vaccination and CD4 T cells after COVID-19. Study information: Either a CEFX pool, an HIV-1 Nef pool, or no peptide was added to control cultures.

Of note for this clonotype: The antigen is undetermined.

The Oncomine TCR Beta short-read assay was applied to DNA of cultured CD4+ T cells. TCRdb redid the calling of the PCR reads with MiXCR, one entry per CDR3 protein. Of 9,000 to 10,000 distinct CDR3 sequences in the sample, 51% were seen once. Germline CDR1 and CDR2: SEHNR and FQNEAQ (reference sequence). The V and J ends lost 5 bases and 1 base, in that order; junction bases with no gene match: 3. The CDR3 consists of 15 residues. As for treatment: roughly 11-day PBMC culture with coronavirus spike peptide pools or control peptides (ViraFEST assay). Wells that each held fewer than 2.5 million PBMCs were cultured with roughly 10 IU/ml IL-2 and 7.5 to 10 ug/ml peptide pools.

Specimen: CD4+ T cells from blood, cultured in vitro. The receptor was isolated from a human donor who had recovered from COVID-19. This chain connects TRBV7-9 to TRBJ1-4, with TRBD1 matching 8 bases. The CDR3 loop reads CASSPGQGTNEKLFF. The CDR3 DNA reads as TGTGCCAGCAGCCCCGGACAGGGAACTAATGAAAAACTGTTTTTT.